The rows below give T cell receptor beta chains drawn from one sample of a study of T cells in Graves' hyperthyroidism and ophthalmopathy. Using its own MiXCR run on the multiplex PCR reads, TCRdb lists one record per CDR3 protein. The data show 490,000 or so distinct CDR3 sequences, with approximately 23% seen just once and 49% held by the top ten. The source material was blood. These receptors originate from a woman between 65 and 79 years old with Graves' ophthalmopathy. Both conserved end residues are part of each CDR3. A D gene is named only where the DNA matches it firmly. Clone size is shown for a subset of rows, as once, few, many or a class of expanded clone.

clone_size j_call d_call v_call cdr3_aa cdr3_nt
- TRBJ2-5 TRBD2 TRBV20-1 CSARTSGSSGLGTQYF TGCAGTGCTCGGACTAGCGGGAGCTCCGGTTTGGGGACCCAGTACTTC
few TRBJ2-7 TRBD1 TRBV19 CASRQTGGNTYEQYF TGTGCCAGTAGGCAAACAGGGGGAAATACCTACGAGCAGTACTTC
- TRBJ2-1 - TRBV20-1 CSAAWDSGGYNEQFF TGCAGTGCGGCTTGGGACAGCGGGGGTTACAATGAGCAGTTCTTC
- TRBJ2-1 TRBD2 TRBV12-5 CASGQSGASYNEQFF TGTGCTAGTGGACAGAGCGGGGCCTCCTACAATGAGCAGTTCTTC
- TRBJ1-1 - TRBV24-1 CATSDLNTEAFF TGTGCCACCAGTGATCTGAACACTGAAGCTTTCTTT
- TRBJ1-3 - TRBV7-8 CASSPVVGNTIYF TGTGCCAGCAGCCCCGTGGTCGGAAACACCATATATTTT
- TRBJ1-5 - TRBV7-2 CASSLFSNSNQPQHF TGTGCCAGCAGCTTATTCAGTAATAGCAATCAGCCCCAGCATTTT
many TRBJ2-7 - TRBV27 CASSLFPWESSYEQYF TGTGCCAGCAGTTTGTTTCCGTGGGAGTCGTCCTACGAGCAGTACTTC
- TRBJ1-2 TRBD1 TRBV10-3 CAISRGQGWNYGYTF TGTGCCATCAGCCGTGGACAGGGGTGGAACTATGGCTACACCTTC
- TRBJ2-7 - TRBV6-1 CASRTGTSPYEQYF TGTGCCAGCAGAACCGGGACAAGTCCCTACGAGCAGTACTTC
- TRBJ2-1 - TRBV6-5 CASSYSSFGESYNEQFF TGTGCCAGCAGTTACTCCAGTTTTGGAGAGAGCTACAATGAGCAGTTCTTC
- TRBJ2-2 - TRBV12-5 CASGTDSGELFF TGTGCTAGTGGGACTGACTCCGGGGAGCTGTTTTTT